The clone carrying this T cell receptor beta chain has just one count. CDR1 and CDR2 (germline): SGHDT, YYEEEE. The CDR3 is 16 residues long. J was trimmed by 3 bases and V by 0 bases; bases with no gene match: 8. Repertoires were generated with immunoSEQ multiplex PCR, while TCRdb's copy carries only in-frame clones and drops some. The repertoire holds 150,000 to 200,000 clones, with 80% to 90% as singletons. This sample was included in a study of blood T cell repertoires in COVID-19. This chain links TRBV5-6 with TRBJ1-1; 7 nucleotides match TRBD1. Sequenced sample: peripheral blood. The sequence was collected from a man over 45 with active or convalescent COVID-19. CDR3 in DNA: TGTGCCAGCAGCTTGGTAGGGGGCTCGACCCACACTGAAGCTTTCTTT. It is translated as CASSLVGGSTHTEAFF.